The clone carrying this T cell receptor beta chain has only a few counts. The data were taken from a study of blood T cells in healthy people across ages. Then a second PCR, running roughly 7 to 11 cycles, was carried out with a sample-barcoded 5' primer and a J-beta primer mix. TCRdb recomputed calls from the 5' RACE reads with MiXCR, one row per CDR3 protein. The sample shows under 2,000,000 distinct CDR3 sequences, approximately 50% of them seen only once. Germline V CDR1 and CDR2: SGHDN, FVKESK. This CDR3 spans 14 amino acids. Trimming shortened V by 0 bases and J by 5 bases, and 11 bases separated the two germline ends.

This sequence originates from a woman in her thirties or forties in good health. Sequenced: blood. The chain links TRBV14 to TRBJ2-7; D tentatively reads TRBD1 or TRBD2 (5 bases each). Written as DNA, the CDR3 is TGTGCCAGCAGCCAAGAGGCCCGGGGCAACGAGCAGTACTTC. It encodes CASSQEARGNEQYF. Based on the CDR3 plus reference TRBV14 and TRBJ2-7, the full variable domain is EAGVTQFPSHSVIEKGQTVTLRCDPISGHDNLYWYRRVMGKEIKFLLHFVKESKQDESGMPNNRFLAERTGGTYSTLKVQPAELEDSGVYFCASSQEARGNEQYFGPGTRLTVT.